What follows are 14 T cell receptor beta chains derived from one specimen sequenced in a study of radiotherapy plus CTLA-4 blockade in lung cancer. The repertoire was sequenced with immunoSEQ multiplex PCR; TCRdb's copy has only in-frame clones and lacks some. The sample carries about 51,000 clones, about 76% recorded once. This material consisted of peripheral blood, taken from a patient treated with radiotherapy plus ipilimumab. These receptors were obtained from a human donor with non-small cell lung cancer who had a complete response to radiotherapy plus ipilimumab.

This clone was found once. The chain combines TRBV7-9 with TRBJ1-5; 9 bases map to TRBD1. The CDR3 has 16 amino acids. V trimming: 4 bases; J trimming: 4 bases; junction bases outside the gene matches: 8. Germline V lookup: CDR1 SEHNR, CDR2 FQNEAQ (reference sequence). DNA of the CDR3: TGTGCCAGCAGCTCCGACCGTGGACAGGGGAATCAGCCCCAGCATTTT. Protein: CASSSDRGQGNQPQHF. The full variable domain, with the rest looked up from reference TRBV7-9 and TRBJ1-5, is DTGVSQNPRHKITKRGQNVTFRCDPISEHNRLYWYRQTLGQGPEFLTYFQNEAQLEKSRLLSDRFSAERPKGSFSTLEIQRTEQGDSAMYLCASSSDRGQGNQPQHFGDGTRLSIL.

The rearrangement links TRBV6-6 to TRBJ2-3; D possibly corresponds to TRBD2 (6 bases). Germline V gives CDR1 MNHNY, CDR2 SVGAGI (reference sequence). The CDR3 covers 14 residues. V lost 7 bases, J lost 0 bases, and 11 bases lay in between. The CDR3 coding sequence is TGTGCCAGCAAGGAGGGACTGAGCACAGATACGCAGTATTTT. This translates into CASKEGLSTDTQYF.

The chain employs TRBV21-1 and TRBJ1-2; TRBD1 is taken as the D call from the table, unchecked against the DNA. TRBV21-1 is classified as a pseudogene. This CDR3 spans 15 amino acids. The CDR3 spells CASSPRTTGFRGYTF. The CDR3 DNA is TGTGCCAGCAGCCCTCGAACAACAGGGTTTAGGGGCTACACCTTC.

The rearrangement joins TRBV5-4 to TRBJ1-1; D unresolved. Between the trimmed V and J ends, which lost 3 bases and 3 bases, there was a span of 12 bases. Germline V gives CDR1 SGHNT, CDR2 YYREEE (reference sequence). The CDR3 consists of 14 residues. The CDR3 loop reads CASSSPRRDTEAFF. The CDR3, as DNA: TGTGCCAGCAGCTCCCCGAGGAGAGACACTGAAGCTTTCTTT.

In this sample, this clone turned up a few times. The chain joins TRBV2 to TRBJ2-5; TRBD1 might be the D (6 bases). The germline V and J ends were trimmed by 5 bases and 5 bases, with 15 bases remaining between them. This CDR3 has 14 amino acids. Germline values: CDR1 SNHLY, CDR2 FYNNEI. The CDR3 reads CASSLQGATETQYF. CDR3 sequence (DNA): TGTGCCAGCAGTTTACAGGGTGCGACGGAGACCCAGTACTTC.

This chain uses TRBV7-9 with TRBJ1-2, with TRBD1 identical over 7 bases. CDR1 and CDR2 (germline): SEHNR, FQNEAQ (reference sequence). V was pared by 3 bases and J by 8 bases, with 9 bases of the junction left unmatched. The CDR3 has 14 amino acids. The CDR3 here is CASSLRKRGLGYTF. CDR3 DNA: TGTGCCAGCAGCTTGAGAAAGAGGGGGCTCGGCTACACCTTC.

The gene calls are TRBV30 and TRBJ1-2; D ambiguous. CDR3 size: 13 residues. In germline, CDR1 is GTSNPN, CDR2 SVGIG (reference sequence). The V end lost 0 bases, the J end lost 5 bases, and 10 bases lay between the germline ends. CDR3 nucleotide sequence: TGTGCCTGGAGTGTACTGAGGCCTTATGGCTACACCTTC. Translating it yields CAWSVLRPYGYTF.

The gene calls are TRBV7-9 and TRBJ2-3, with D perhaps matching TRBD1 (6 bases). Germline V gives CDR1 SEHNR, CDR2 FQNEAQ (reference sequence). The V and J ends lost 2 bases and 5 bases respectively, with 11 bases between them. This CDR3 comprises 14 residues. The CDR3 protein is CASSLSQGIDTQYF. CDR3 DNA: TGTGCCAGCAGCTTAAGCCAGGGGATAGATACGCAGTATTTT. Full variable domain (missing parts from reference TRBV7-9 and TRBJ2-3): DTGVSQNPRHKITKRGQNVTFRCDPISEHNRLYWYRQTLGQGPEFLTYFQNEAQLEKSRLLSDRFSAERPKGSFSTLEIQRTEQGDSAMYLCASSLSQGIDTQYFGPGTRLTVL.

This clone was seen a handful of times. CDR3 region: CASSPGTVTNYGYTF. CDR3 DNA sequence: TGCGCCAGCAGCCCGGGGACAGTTACTAACTATGGCTACACCTTC. The chain has TRBV5-1 and TRBJ1-2; 7 positions agree with TRBD1. Germline V gene data show CDR1 as SGHRS and CDR2 as YFSETQ. This CDR3 comprises 15 residues. V was clipped by 4 bases and J by 0 bases; unmatched bases: 6.

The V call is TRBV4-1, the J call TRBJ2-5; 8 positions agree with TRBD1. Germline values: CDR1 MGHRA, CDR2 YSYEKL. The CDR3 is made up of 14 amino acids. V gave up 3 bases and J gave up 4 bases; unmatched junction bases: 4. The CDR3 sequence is CASSHPGGGETQYF. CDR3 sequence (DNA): TGCGCCAGCAGCCATCCAGGGGGCGGAGAGACCCAGTACTTC.

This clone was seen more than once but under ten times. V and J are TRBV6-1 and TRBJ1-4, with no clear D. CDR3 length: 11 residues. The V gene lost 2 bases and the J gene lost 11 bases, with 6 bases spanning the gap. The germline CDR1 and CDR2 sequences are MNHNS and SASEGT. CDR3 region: CASSEQAKLFF. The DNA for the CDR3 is TGTGCCAGCAGTGAACAGGCGAAACTGTTTTTT.

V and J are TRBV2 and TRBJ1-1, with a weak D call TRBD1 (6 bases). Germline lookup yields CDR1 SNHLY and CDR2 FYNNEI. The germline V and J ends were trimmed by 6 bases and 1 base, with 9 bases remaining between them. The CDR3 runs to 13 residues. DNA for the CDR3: TGTGCCAGCAGGAACAGGGAGAACACTGAAGCTTTCTTT. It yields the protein CASRNRENTEAFF.

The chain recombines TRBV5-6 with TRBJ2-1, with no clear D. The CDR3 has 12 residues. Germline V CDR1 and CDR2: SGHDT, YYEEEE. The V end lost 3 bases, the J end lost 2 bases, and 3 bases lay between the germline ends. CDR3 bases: TGTGCCAGCAGCTCAGCCTACAATGAGCAGTTCTTC. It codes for CASSSAYNEQFF.

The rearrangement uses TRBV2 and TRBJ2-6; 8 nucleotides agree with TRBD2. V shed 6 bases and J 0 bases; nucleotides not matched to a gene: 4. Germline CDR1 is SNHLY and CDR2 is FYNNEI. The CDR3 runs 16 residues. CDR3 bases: TGTGCCAGCAGCAGCGGGGGCCTCTCTGGGGCCAACGTCCTGACTTTC. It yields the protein CASSSGGLSGANVLTF.